This TCR beta chain was recovered during a study of response to subunit inactivated influenza vaccine (dated by TCRdb to between 2018 and 2020). The study in broad terms: Deep quantitative profiling of the T cell receptor repertoire was used in the study to follow responses to a trivalent subunit inactivated influenza vaccine. General conclusions and limits of the study: According to the authors, only a limited number of new T cells may be recruited by each seasonal influenza vaccination.

CDR1 and CDR2 (LGHNA, YSLEER) derive from the germline V gene. Here V drops 3 bases and J drops 6 bases, and the junction holds 3 bases not matched to any gene. The CDR3 measures 14 amino acids from cysteine to phenylalanine. Only CDR3 DNA is held: 42 bases, read in frame from base 1. The time point label, read with the paper, signifies: approximately 40 days after influenza vaccine administration. This clonotype was detected ten times or more. Its antigen is not yet known. No base quality values were provided; no much bigger clone lies one nucleotide off. The library was prepared using RT-PCR. Reads for this sample came from an Illumina HiSeq 2500. Using fastp at Q25 and MiXCR, TCRdb reprocessed the public reads and kept productive beta chains. Records with the same CDR3 protein are collapsed into one entry carrying the most frequent genes and DNA. The sample table contains approximately 480,000 distinct CDR3 sequences; only one count was recorded for about 10% of them. The ten biggest clones cover approximately 12% of the sample.

This sequence originates from a man in his forties or fifties who received an inactivated influenza vaccine. Donor details come from another sample of the same person, matched by shared clones. Recombination joined TRBV4-3 with TRBJ2-2; TRBD1 matches 8 bases in the middle. The material sequenced was PBMCs from blood, taken about 40 days after vaccination. The DNA is TGCGCCAGCAGCCAGGACAGGGACGCCGGGGAGCTGTTTTTT. Translated, it reads CASSQDRDAGELFF.